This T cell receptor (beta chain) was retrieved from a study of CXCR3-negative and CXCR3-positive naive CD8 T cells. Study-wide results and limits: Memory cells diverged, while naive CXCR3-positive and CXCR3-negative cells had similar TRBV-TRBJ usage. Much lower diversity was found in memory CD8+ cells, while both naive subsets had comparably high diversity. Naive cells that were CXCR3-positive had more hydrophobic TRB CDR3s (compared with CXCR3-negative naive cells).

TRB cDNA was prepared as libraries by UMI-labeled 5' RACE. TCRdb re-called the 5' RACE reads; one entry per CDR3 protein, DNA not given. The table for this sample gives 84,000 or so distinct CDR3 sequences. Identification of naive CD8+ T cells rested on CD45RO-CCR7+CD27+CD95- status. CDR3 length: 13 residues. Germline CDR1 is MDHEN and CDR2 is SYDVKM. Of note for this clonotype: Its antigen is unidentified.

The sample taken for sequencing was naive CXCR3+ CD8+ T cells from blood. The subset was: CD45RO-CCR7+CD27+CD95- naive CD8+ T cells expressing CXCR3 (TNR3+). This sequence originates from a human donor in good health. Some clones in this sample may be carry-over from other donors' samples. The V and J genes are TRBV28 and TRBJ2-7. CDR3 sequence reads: CASSSTESYEQYF.